The TCR beta chain described here comes from a study of blood T cell repertoires in COVID-19. Background on the study: Samples came from the United States, Italy and Spain, spanning acute and convalescent COVID-19. T cells, B-cell-depleted T cells, or PBMCs provided the cDNA or gDNA that served as material.

Symptom resolution, clearance, or two negative PCRs marked the recovered donors of Cohort 3. This CDR3 has 14 residues. V gave up 4 bases and J gave up 4 bases, with 12 bases separating them. Germline CDR1 is KGHDR and CDR2 is SFDVKD. In the original analysis: Estimates of nucleated cell counts were drawn from the amplification of reference gene primers. The protocol was immunoSEQ multiplex PCR, while the TCRdb copy is restricted to in-frame clones and leaves out a portion. The V and J calls and clone size are taken from that table; D and trimming were inferred from the DNA. The sample holds fewer than 350,000 clones, approximately 88% seen once.

This TCR was sampled from a woman aged 40 to 50 who had recovered from COVID-19. The sample was PBMCs or T cells enriched from blood (not recorded which). The gene calls are TRBV24-1 and TRBJ2-5; tentative D call: TRBD1 (6 bases). CDR3 protein: CATSDPQGVETQYF. DNA of the CDR3: TGTGCCACCAGTGACCCACAGGGAGTAGAGACCCAGTACTTC.